This T cell receptor (beta chain) was documented in a study of control samples from healthy donors and cancer patients. Sequencing was performed with immunoSEQ multiplex PCR; in TCRdb, only in-frame clones are kept and a portion is missing. This table holds approximately 150,000 clones, 91% found once. From germline, CDR1 is LNHDA and CDR2 SQIVND (reference sequence). Trimming took 7 bases from V and 5 from J, leaving 12 bases between them. CDR3 length: 13 residues. The sequenced sample consisted of blood. The rearrangement uses TRBV19 and TRBJ2-1; D may be TRBD1 (5 bases). The receptor's source is a man aged 25 to 40 in good health. The CDR3 DNA is TGTGCCAGTAATACACGACAGAACAATGAGCAGTTCTTC. It translates to CASNTRQNNEQFF.